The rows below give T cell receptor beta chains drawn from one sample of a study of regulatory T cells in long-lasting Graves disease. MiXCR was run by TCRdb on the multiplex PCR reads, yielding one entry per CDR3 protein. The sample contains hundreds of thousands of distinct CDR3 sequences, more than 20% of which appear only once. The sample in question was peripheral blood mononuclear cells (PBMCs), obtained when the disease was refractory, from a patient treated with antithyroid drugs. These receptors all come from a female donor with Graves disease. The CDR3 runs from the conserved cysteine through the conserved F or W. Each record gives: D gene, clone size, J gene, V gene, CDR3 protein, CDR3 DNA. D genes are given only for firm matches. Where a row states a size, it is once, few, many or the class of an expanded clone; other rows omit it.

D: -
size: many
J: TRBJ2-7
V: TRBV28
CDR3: CASSSRGGGSSYEQYF
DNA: TGTGCCAGCAGCTCCCGTGGGGGCGGTAGCTCCTACGAGCAGTACTTC

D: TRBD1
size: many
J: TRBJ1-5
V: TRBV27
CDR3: CASSPDRDRYQPQHF
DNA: TGTGCCAGCAGTCCTGACCGGGACAGATATCAGCCCCAGCATTTT

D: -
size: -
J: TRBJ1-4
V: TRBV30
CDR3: CASRGIDEKLFF
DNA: TGTGCCTCAAGAGGGATCGATGAAAAACTGTTTTTT

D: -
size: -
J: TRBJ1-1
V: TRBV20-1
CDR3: CSAPESNRNTEAFF
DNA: TGCAGTGCACCCGAATCCAATCGGAACACTGAAGCTTTCTTT

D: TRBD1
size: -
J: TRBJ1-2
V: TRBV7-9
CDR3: CASSDPLLGQLGYTF
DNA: TGTGCCAGCAGCGACCCGCTTTTGGGACAGCTCGGCTACACCTTC

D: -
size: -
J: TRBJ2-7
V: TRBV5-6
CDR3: CASSWLEGEQYF
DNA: TGTGCCAGCAGCTGGCTGGAAGGGGAGCAGTACTTC

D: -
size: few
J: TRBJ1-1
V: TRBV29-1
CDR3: CSVVGPNTEAFF
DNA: TGCAGCGTTGTAGGACCGAACACTGAAGCTTTCTTT

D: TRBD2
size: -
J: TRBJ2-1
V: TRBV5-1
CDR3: CASSLEASGTGGNEQFF
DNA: TGCGCCAGCAGCTTGGAGGCTAGCGGGACCGGGGGGAATGAGCAGTTCTTC

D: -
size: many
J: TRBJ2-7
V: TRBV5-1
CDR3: CASSLTSGSHEQYF
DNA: TGTGCCAGCAGCTTAACGTCAGGGTCTCACGAGCAGTACTTC

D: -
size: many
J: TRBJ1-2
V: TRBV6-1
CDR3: CASSTQRGDYGYTF
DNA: TGTGCCAGCAGTACCCAACGGGGGGACTATGGCTACACCTTC

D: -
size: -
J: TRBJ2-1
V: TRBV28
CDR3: CASRWDSYNEQFF
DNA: TGTGCCAGCAGATGGGACTCCTACAATGAGCAGTTCTTC

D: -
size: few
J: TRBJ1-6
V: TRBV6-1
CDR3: CASSPYRDQSPLHF
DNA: TGTGCCAGCAGCCCATACAGGGATCAGTCACCCCTCCACTTT

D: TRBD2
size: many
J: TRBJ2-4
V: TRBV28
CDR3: CASSSPTSGGGDIQYF
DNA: TGTGCCAGCAGTTCCCCGACTAGCGGAGGGGGGGACATTCAGTACTTC

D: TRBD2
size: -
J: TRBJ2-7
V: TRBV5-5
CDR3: CASTPGGLAGGKQYF
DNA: TGTGCCAGCACCCCTGGGGGACTAGCGGGAGGAAAGCAGTACTTC

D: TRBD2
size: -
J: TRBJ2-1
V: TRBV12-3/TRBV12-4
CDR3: CASSIRTSGEQFF
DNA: TGTGCCAGCAGCATCCGCACTAGCGGTGAGCAGTTCTTC

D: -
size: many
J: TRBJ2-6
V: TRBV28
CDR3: CASGTLGGSGANVLTF
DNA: TGTGCCAGTGGGACTTTGGGTGGCTCTGGGGCCAACGTCCTGACTTTC

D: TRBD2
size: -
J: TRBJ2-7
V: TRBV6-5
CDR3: CASSYSDLAGVYEQYF
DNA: TGTGCCAGCAGTTACTCGGATCTAGCGGGAGTGTACGAGCAGTACTTC

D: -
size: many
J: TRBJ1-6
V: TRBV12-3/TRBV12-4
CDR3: CASSHTKPTGTRSSPLHF
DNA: TGTGCCAGCAGTCACACCAAGCCAACCGGGACGCGGAGTTCACCCCTCCACTTT

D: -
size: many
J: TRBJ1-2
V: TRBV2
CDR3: CASSRQILSGYTF
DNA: TGTGCCAGCAGTAGACAGATTCTTAGTGGCTACACCTTC

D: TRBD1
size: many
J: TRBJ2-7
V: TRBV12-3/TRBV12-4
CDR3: CASGQGEYEQYF
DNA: TGTGCCAGCGGACAGGGCGAATACGAGCAGTACTTC

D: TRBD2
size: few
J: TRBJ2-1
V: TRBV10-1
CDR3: CASAPLAGGGNEQFF
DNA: TGCGCCAGCGCGCCACTAGCGGGGGGGGGCAATGAGCAGTTCTTC

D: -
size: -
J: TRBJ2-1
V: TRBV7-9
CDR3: CASSPRDWVEQFF
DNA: TGTGCCAGCAGCCCTAGGGACTGGGTTGAGCAGTTCTTC

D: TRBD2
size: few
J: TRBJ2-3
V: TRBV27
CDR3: CASSLSLAGGTDTQYF
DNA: TGTGCCAGCAGTTTATCACTAGCGGGAGGCACAGATACGCAGTATTTT

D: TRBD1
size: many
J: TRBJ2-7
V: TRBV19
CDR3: CASSGRDRGIHEQYF
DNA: TGTGCCAGTAGTGGTCGGGACAGGGGAATCCACGAGCAGTACTTC

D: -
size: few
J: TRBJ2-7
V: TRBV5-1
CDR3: CASHLEVGEQYF
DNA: TGCGCCAGCCATTTGGAGGTTGGCGAGCAGTACTTC

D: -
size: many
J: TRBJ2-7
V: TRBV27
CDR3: CASSPTSYLSYEQYF
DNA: TGTGCCAGCAGTCCTACTAGCTACCTGTCCTACGAGCAGTACTTC

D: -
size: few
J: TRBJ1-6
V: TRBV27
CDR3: CASGTFSAPLHF
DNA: TGTGCCAGCGGAACTTTCTCCGCACCCCTCCACTTT

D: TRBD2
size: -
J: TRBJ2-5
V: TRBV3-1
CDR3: CASSQVAGDQLRETQYF
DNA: TGTGCCAGCAGCCAAGTAGCGGGAGATCAGTTGCGGGAGACCCAGTACTTC

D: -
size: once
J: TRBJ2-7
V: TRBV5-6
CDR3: CASSLGAYGDGRDEQYF
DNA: TGTGCCAGCAGCTTGGGGGCGTACGGTGACGGGAGAGACGAGCAGTACTTC

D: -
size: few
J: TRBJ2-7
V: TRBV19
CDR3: CASSIGAGESYEQYF
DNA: TGTGCCAGTAGTATCGGGGCAGGGGAAAGCTACGAGCAGTACTTC

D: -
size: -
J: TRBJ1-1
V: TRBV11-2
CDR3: CASSSPAERGNTEAFF
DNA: TGTGCCAGCAGCTCTCCCGCTGAGAGGGGGAACACTGAAGCTTTCTTT

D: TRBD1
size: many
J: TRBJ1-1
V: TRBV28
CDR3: CASSKDRVMNTEAFF
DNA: TGTGCCAGCAGTAAGGACAGGGTGATGAACACTGAAGCTTTCTTT

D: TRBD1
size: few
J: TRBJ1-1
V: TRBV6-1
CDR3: CASKLRDSMNTEAFF
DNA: TGTGCCAGCAAGCTCCGGGACAGCATGAACACTGAAGCTTTCTTT

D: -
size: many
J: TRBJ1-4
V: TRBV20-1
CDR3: CSARDLMEGGEKLFF
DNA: TGCAGTGCTAGAGATTTGATGGAGGGTGGGGAAAAACTGTTTTTT

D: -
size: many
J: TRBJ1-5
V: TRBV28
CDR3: CASTLLEGSYQPQHF
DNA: TGTGCCAGCACCCTTCTGGAGGGTTCGTATCAGCCCCAGCATTTT

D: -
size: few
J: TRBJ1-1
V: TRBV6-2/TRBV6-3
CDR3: CASSYGEDTEAFF
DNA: TGTGCCAGCAGTTATGGGGAGGACACTGAAGCTTTCTTT

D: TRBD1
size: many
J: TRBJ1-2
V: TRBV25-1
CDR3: CASTLSDRASGYTF
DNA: TGTGCCAGCACCCTCTCAGACAGGGCGAGTGGCTACACCTTC

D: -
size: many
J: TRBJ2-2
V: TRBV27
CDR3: CATAGNTGELFF
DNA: TGTGCCACCGCAGGGAACACCGGGGAGCTGTTTTTT

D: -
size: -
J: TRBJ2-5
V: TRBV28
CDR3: CASSLGAQERGETQYF
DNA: TGTGCCAGCAGTTTAGGGGCCCAGGAGAGGGGTGAGACCCAGTACTTC

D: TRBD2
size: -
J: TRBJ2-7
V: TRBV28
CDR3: CASSDTGTSGVATYEQYF
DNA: TGTGCCAGCAGTGATACCGGGACTAGCGGAGTGGCTACCTACGAGCAGTACTTC